The 9 T cell receptor beta chains reported below all come from one sample, sequenced in a study of graft-versus-host responses after intestinal transplantation. Their antigens are not known. Data came from immunoSEQ multiplex PCR; TCRdb stores just in-frame clones and leaves some out. Of tens of thousands of clones detected, under 90% appear once; the ten largest clones hold approximately 0.39%. The sample consisted of unstimulated CD4+ T cells sorted from spleen or lymph node cells, taken before transplant. Receptors originate from a human donor who was the organ donor for an intestinal transplant.

The chain employs TRBV6-5 and TRBJ1-1; D remains ambiguous. V was trimmed by 0 bases and J by 5 bases, leaving 13 bases between them. CDR1 and CDR2 from the germline V gene are MNHEY and SVGAGI. The CDR3 runs 15 residues. The CDR3 spells CASSYSPVRRTEAFF. CDR3 nucleotide sequence: TGTGCCAGCAGTTACTCTCCCGTCCGGCGGACTGAAGCTTTCTTT.

The chain uses TRBV5-1 and TRBJ1-1, with D perhaps TRBD1 (5 bases). V lost 0 bases and J lost 3, with 9 bases in between. Germline values: CDR1 SGHRS, CDR2 YFSETQ. CDR3 length: 14 residues. CDR3 amino acids: CASSLVGVDTEAFF. The CDR3 bases are TGCGCCAGCAGCTTGGTAGGGGTTGACACTGAAGCTTTCTTT.

The chain has TRBV27 and TRBJ2-1; 8 nucleotides align to TRBD2. The CDR3 runs to 17 residues. V was pared by 3 bases and J by 0 bases, with 7 bases of the junction left unmatched. Germline CDR1 MNHEY, CDR2 SMNVEV (reference sequence). The CDR3 loop is CASSFPSGSSSYNEQFF. The DNA of the CDR3 is TGTGCCAGCAGTTTCCCTAGCGGGTCGAGCTCCTACAATGAGCAGTTCTTC.

The chain links TRBV5-1 to TRBJ2-5; D gene uncertain. Germline values: CDR1 SGHRS, CDR2 YFSETQ. This CDR3 is 11 amino acids long. The V end was cut by 5 bases, the J end by 5 bases, with 7 bases between. The CDR3 here is CASRARETQYF. The DNA of the CDR3 is TGCGCCAGCAGAGCCCGGGAGACCCAGTACTTC. Using reference TRBV5-1 and TRBJ2-5 for the parts outside the CDR3, the full variable domain is KAGVTQTPRYLIKTRGQQVTLSCSPISGHRSVSWYQQTPGQGLQFLFEYFSETQRNKGNFPGRFSGRQFSNSRSEMNVSTLELGDSALYLCASRARETQYFGPGTRLLVL.

The rearrangement uses TRBV5-1 and TRBJ2-5; 9 bases align to TRBD2. The CDR3 contains 15 residues. Losses at the gene ends were 0 bases for V and 5 bases for J; bases not matched to a gene: 5. The germline CDR1 and CDR2 sequences are SGHRS and YFSETQ. CDR3 protein: CASSLETSGHETQYF. CDR3 nucleotide sequence: TGCGCCAGCAGCTTGGAGACTAGCGGTCACGAGACCCAGTACTTC.

This clone came up a few times. J is TRBJ1-4 and V is TRBV2; no clear D gene. Germline values: CDR1 SNHLY, CDR2 FYNNEI. The CDR3 length is 15 residues. Trimming pared 5 bases from V and 3 bases from J, leaving 13 bases between. CDR3 residues: CASSLQTGANEKLFF. As DNA, the CDR3 is TGTGCCAGCAGTTTACAAACGGGAGCTAATGAAAAACTGTTTTTT.

Worth noting for this clone: Other DNA sequences in this specimen translate into the identical CDR3. This chain joins TRBV30 and TRBJ1-2; tentatively, D is TRBD1 (5 bases). CDR3 length equals 11 residues. Germline V gene lookup returns CDR1 GTSNPN and CDR2 SVGIG (reference sequence). Trimming shortened V by 1 base and J by 8 bases, and 8 bases separated the two germline ends. The CDR3 loop reads CAWSAGGGYTF. CDR3 coding DNA: TGTGCCTGGAGTGCGGGGGGAGGCTACACCTTC.

The V gene is TRBV27, the J gene TRBJ1-6; a weak D match, TRBD1 (6 bases). The CDR3 consists of 14 residues. The germline CDR1 and CDR2 sequences are MNHEY and SMNVEV (reference sequence). Between the trimmed V and J ends, which lost 6 bases and 7 bases, there was a span of 13 bases. DNA of the CDR3: TGTGCCAGCAGGTTAACAGGGATGAATTCACCCCTCCACTTT. It encodes CASRLTGMNSPLHF.

V and J are TRBV27 and TRBJ2-2; possibly TRBD1 for D (6 bases). V was pared by 5 bases and J by 3 bases, with 16 bases between. The CDR3 consists of 16 residues. Germline V CDR1 and CDR2: MNHEY, SMNVEV (reference sequence). CDR3 sequence (DNA): TGTGCCAGCAGTCTACCAACAGGGACCGACACCGGGGAGCTGTTTTTT. The encoded protein is CASSLPTGTDTGELFF.